The 29 T cell receptor beta chains in this list originate from one sample, sequenced in a study of T cells in Graves' hyperthyroidism and ophthalmopathy. RNA transcripts were the template for amplifying TCR beta CDR3 regions. RT-PCR in the first round (using the HTBI primer set) targeted the TCR CDR3. TCRdb called the multiplex PCR reads again in MiXCR, with one record for every CDR3 protein. Of roughly 250,000 distinct CDR3 sequences listed, roughly 22% were seen once; the top ten hold around 60%. Material for sequencing was blood. Receptors originate from a man aged 25 to 40 with Graves' ophthalmopathy.

The count of this clonotype is one. The gene calls are TRBV12-3 or TRBV12-4 and TRBJ1-2, with 7 bases identical to TRBD1. This CDR3 contains 13 residues. V was pared by 4 bases and J by 8 bases, with 7 bases of the junction left unmatched. The CDR3 bases are TGTGCCAGCAGTTACAGGGGAAGGGGCGGCTACACCTTC. This translates into CASSYRGRGGYTF.

This clonotype was seen many times. The V gene is TRBV11-2, the J gene TRBJ2-7, with 8 bases lining up with TRBD2. V lost 1 base, J lost 2 bases, and 4 bases stayed unmatched. The CDR3 is made up of 15 amino acids. The germline gives CDR1 SGHAT, CDR2 FQNNGV. CDR3 sequence reads: CASSLGGLGAYEQYF. The CDR3 DNA reads TGTGCCAGCAGCTTAGGGGGACTAGGGGCCTACGAGCAGTACTTC.

The chain employs TRBV2 and TRBJ1-5; 9 nucleotides match TRBD1. The V gene's germline CDR1 is SNHLY and CDR2 FYNNEI. This CDR3 has 14 residues. The J segment lost 7 bases and the V segment lost 6 bases, leaving 7 bases of the junction unmatched. Here the CDR3 DNA reads TGTGCCAGCAGACCACAGGGGACAGGGCAGCCCCAGCATTTT. It specifies CASRPQGTGQPQHF.

As DNA, the CDR3 is TGTGCCAGCAGCTTGGAGTCTAGCGGGACGGGAGAGACCCAGTACTTC. Protein product: CASSLESSGTGETQYF. V gene TRBV5-6 combines with J gene TRBJ2-5; the match to TRBD2 covers 9 bases. The germline gives CDR1 SGHDT, CDR2 YYEEEE. CDR3 length equals 16 residues. V lost 0 bases, J lost 4 bases, and 7 bases stayed unmatched.

The chain is built from TRBV19 and TRBJ1-4; D remains ambiguous. The CDR3 has 16 amino acids. CDR1 is LNHDA and CDR2 is SQIVND in the germline V gene (reference sequence). V shed 3 bases and J shed 6 bases, with 17 bases lying between them. The CDR3 DNA sequence: TGTGCCAGTAGTATCCTGGGATTGGGTCTAGATGAAAAACTGTTTTTT. This translates into CASSILGLGLDEKLFF.

J is TRBJ2-5 and V is TRBV2; weak D call: TRBD2 (6 bases). CDR1 and CDR2 (germline): SNHLY, FYNNEI. This CDR3 has 13 residues. V was clipped by 4 bases and J by 5 bases, with 11 bases between them. The CDR3 spells CASSGGRIETQYF. The CDR3 DNA is TGTGCCAGCAGTGGTGGGAGGATCGAGACCCAGTACTTC.

This clonotype was picked up a small number of times. The chain recombines TRBV24-1 with TRBJ2-1; 11 positions match TRBD1. Germline loops: CDR1 KGHDR, CDR2 SFDVKD. This CDR3 has 16 amino acids. V shed 2 bases and J 4 bases; nucleotides not matched to a gene: 3. The CDR3 nucleotides are TGTGCCACCAGTGATTCGGGGACAGGGGGTTACAATGAGCAGTTCTTC. It specifies CATSDSGTGGYNEQFF.

This clonotype came up a few times. This chain uses TRBV6-1 with TRBJ1-5, with D uncertain. This CDR3 comprises 12 residues. The V gene's germline CDR1 is MNHNS and CDR2 SASEGT. The V end was cut by 2 bases, the J end by 7 bases, with 6 bases between. The CDR3 DNA reads TGTGCCAGCAGTGAATTCCGGCAGCCCCAGCATTTT. Translated, it gives CASSEFRQPQHF.

This clonotype came up many times. This chain connects TRBV3-1 to TRBJ2-3; 7 bases align to TRBD2. V dropped 4 bases and J dropped 8; count of bases not matched to a gene: 12. The CDR3 extends over 15 amino acids. From germline, CDR1 is LGHDT and CDR2 YNNKEL (reference sequence). CDR3 protein: CASSLNRLARATQYF. As DNA, the CDR3 is TGTGCCAGCAGCCTAAACCGACTAGCTAGAGCTACGCAGTATTTT.

The chain uses TRBV5-1 and TRBJ2-1, with D perhaps given as TRBD1 or TRBD2 (6 bases each). The germline V gene encodes CDR1 SGHRS and CDR2 YFSETQ. The length of the CDR3 is 15 residues. Deletions cut 2 bases from V and 8 bases from J, with 17 bases between. The CDR3 reads CASSFYGPRGDEQFF. The CDR3, as DNA: TGCGCCAGCAGCTTTTACGGTCCTAGGGGGGATGAGCAGTTCTTC. Full variable domain (rest looked up from reference TRBV5-1 and TRBJ2-1): KAGVTQTPRYLIKTRGQQVTLSCSPISGHRSVSWYQQTPGQGLQFLFEYFSETQRNKGNFPGRFSGRQFSNSRSEMNVSTLELGDSALYLCASSFYGPRGDEQFFGPGTRLTVL.

The table lists this clonotype with many counts. V gene TRBV5-1 combines with J gene TRBJ2-7; 9 positions match TRBD2. This CDR3 is built from 16 residues. In germline, CDR1 is SGHRS, CDR2 YFSETQ. Unmatched junction bases numbered 13, after V lost 4 bases and J lost 5 bases. The CDR3 coding sequence is TGCGCCAGCAGCCACGGAAGGCTAGCGGGGCGTCACGAGCAGTACTTC. Its translation: CASSHGRLAGRHEQYF.

This clonotype was seen at least ten times. CDR3 sequence: CASSSGLGGNTIYF. The CDR3 bases are TGTGCCAGCAGTTCGGGCCTGGGAGGAAACACCATATATTTT. The J gene is TRBJ1-3, the V gene TRBV28; D gene uncertain. The CDR3 has 14 residues. The V end was cut by 4 bases, the J end by 4 bases, with 11 bases between. Germline-derived CDR1 and CDR2 are MDHEN and SYDVKM.

This clonotype appeared a few times. J is TRBJ2-5 and V is TRBV29-1, with D perhaps matching TRBD1 (5 bases). Per germline, CDR1 SQVTM and CDR2 ANQGSEA. This CDR3 region has 13 residues. The V end lost 7 bases, the J end lost 3 bases, and 15 bases lay between the germline ends. CDR3 sequence (DNA): TGCAGCGCAGGACATTCTTTTAAAGAGACCCAGTACTTC. Translated: CSAGHSFKETQYF.

At least ten counts were recorded for this clonotype. The chain uses TRBV5-1 and TRBJ2-7; 11 bases agree with TRBD1. This CDR3 contains 14 residues. V was pared by 5 bases and J by 5 bases, with 6 bases of the junction left unmatched. Germline assignment: CDR1 SGHRS and CDR2 YFSETQ. CDR3 amino acids: CASRDGQGADEQYF. CDR3 DNA sequence: TGCGCCAGCAGGGATGGACAGGGGGCGGACGAGCAGTACTTC.

The chain recombines TRBV6-2 or TRBV6-3 with TRBJ2-5, with 16 bases matching TRBD2. The germline V gene has CDR1 MNHEY and CDR2 SVGEGT. This CDR3 comprises 16 residues. Trimming at V came to 4 bases and at J to 2 bases, leaving 1 base not matched to a gene. CDR3 in amino acids: CASSWGLAGGQETQYF. The CDR3 nucleotides are TGTGCCAGCAGTTGGGGACTAGCGGGAGGGCAAGAGACCCAGTACTTC.

This sequence joins TRBV11-3 and TRBJ1-6; no reliable D call. The V gene's germline CDR1 is SGHNT and CDR2 YENEEA. The ends were cut back, 0 bases at V and 7 bases at J, with 7 bases in the middle. This CDR3 contains 14 residues. The CDR3 sequence is CASSLEPLNSPLHF. Written as DNA, the CDR3 is TGTGCCAGCAGCTTAGAGCCATTAAATTCACCCCTCCACTTT.

This sequence joins TRBV28 and TRBJ1-4; 11 bases match TRBD1. The CDR3 has 13 amino acids. Germline V lookup: CDR1 MDHEN, CDR2 SYDVKM. V trimming: 5 bases; J trimming: 11 bases; junction bases outside the gene matches: 4. In DNA form, the CDR3 reads TGTGCCAGCAGTATTGGGACAGGGGGGAAACTGTTTTTT. Translated: CASSIGTGGKLFF.

This clonotype came up a few times. The chain is built from TRBV5-8 and TRBJ2-1; TRBD1 aligns across 10 bases. The CDR3 is 13 residues long. Trimming removed 9 bases from V and 6 bases from J; junction bases left unmatched: 6. Germline V gene sequence: CDR1 SGHTS, CDR2 YDEGEE. This CDR3 reads CANAGTGVNEQFF. Here the CDR3 DNA reads TGTGCCAACGCCGGGACAGGGGTCAATGAGCAGTTCTTC. The full variable domain, in which reference TRBV5-8 and TRBJ2-1 provide the parts outside the CDR3, is EAGVTQSPTHLIKTRGQQATLRCSPISGHTSVYWYQQALGLGLQFLLWYDEGEERNRGNFPPRFSGRQFPNYSSELNVNALELEDSALYLCANAGTGVNEQFFGPGTRLTVL.

The rearrangement uses TRBV28 and TRBJ2-6; D remains ambiguous. Germline V gene lookup returns CDR1 MDHEN and CDR2 SYDVKM. With 8 bases removed from V and 2 bases from J, the gap between germline ends came to 10 bases. The CDR3 is made up of 14 amino acids. The CDR3 sequence is CASSRPTGANVLTF. In nucleotides, the CDR3 is TGTGCCAGCTCCCGCCCCACTGGGGCCAACGTCCTGACTTTC.

This clonotype was counted between two and nine times. The chain uses TRBV6-1 and TRBJ2-6; the D call may be TRBD1 or TRBD2 (5 bases each). The CDR3 extends over 16 amino acids. The germline gives CDR1 MNHNS, CDR2 SASEGT. The V gene lost 2 bases and the J gene lost 0 bases, with 8 bases spanning the gap. The CDR3 loop is CASSERDGSGANVLTF. The DNA of the CDR3 is TGTGCCAGCAGTGAAAGGGACGGCTCTGGGGCCAACGTCCTGACTTTC.

This clonotype was seen more than once but under ten times. The genes are TRBV5-1 and TRBJ1-5; tentatively, D is TRBD1 (6 bases). The CDR3 covers 15 residues. CDR1 and CDR2 (germline): SGHRS, YFSETQ. V shed 1 base and J shed 4 bases, with 12 bases lying between them. The CDR3 DNA is TGCGCCAGCAGCTTGACAGGGAGTCCAAATCAGCCCCAGCATTTT. Protein sequence: CASSLTGSPNQPQHF.

This clonotype was seen a handful of times. The J gene is TRBJ2-7, the V gene TRBV3-1; TRBD2 might be the D (5 bases). The CDR3 is made up of 14 amino acids. V lost 4 bases and J lost 5, with 15 bases in between. Germline values: CDR1 LGHDT, CDR2 YNNKEL (reference sequence). This chain's CDR3 is CASSPYNEGNEQYF. CDR3 nucleotides: TGTGCCAGCAGCCCCTATAATGAGGGTAACGAGCAGTACTTC.

The V and J genes are TRBV10-3 and TRBJ1-4; D uncertain. Germline values: CDR1 ENHRY, CDR2 SYGVKD. The CDR3 spans 14 residues. Trimming removed 2 bases at V and 7 bases at J, with 11 bases between. CDR3: CAISEPGRGEKLFF. The CDR3 DNA follows: TGTGCCATCAGTGAGCCCGGGAGAGGTGAAAAACTGTTTTTT.

The chain uses TRBV19 and TRBJ2-1, with 7 bases that match TRBD2. Germline V gene lookup returns CDR1 LNHDA and CDR2 SQIVND (reference sequence). V lost 7 bases, J lost 5 bases, and 14 bases stayed unmatched. This CDR3 spans 16 amino acids. CDR3 in DNA: TGTGCCAGTACCCGAGGCGGGGGAATGGGGGACAATGAGCAGTTCTTC. It is translated as CASTRGGGMGDNEQFF.

This clonotype has just a few counts. The chain joins TRBV30 to TRBJ1-3; D is possibly TRBD1 (6 bases). Germline loops: CDR1 GTSNPN, CDR2 SVGIG (reference sequence). The length of the CDR3 is 16 residues. Trimming pared 2 bases from V and 4 bases from J, leaving 18 bases between. The CDR3 DNA follows: TGTGCCTGGAGTTATTCGGGACACGTCCTCGGAAACACCATATATTTT. This encodes CAWSYSGHVLGNTIYF.

The chain links TRBV27 to TRBJ2-7; the D is unclear. Trimming removed 0 bases from V and 1 base from J, with 4 bases in between. The CDR3 totals 13 residues. The germline CDR1 and CDR2 sequences are MNHEY and SMNVEV (reference sequence). The CDR3 DNA is TGTGCCAGCAGTTTATCGTGGTCCTACGAGCAGTACTTC. As protein: CASSLSWSYEQYF.

The chain joins TRBV10-1 to TRBJ2-5; D gene uncertain. CDR3 length equals 13 residues. CDR1 and CDR2 from the germline V gene are WNHNN and SYGVQD (reference sequence). The ends were cut back, 4 bases at V and 1 base at J, with 7 bases in the middle. CDR3 in DNA: TGCGCCAGCAGTGCGGGCCCCCAAGAGACCCAGTACTTC. This gives the protein CASSAGPQETQYF.

In this sample, this clonotype turned up once. The V call is TRBV11-2, the J call TRBJ2-7; 8 bases align to TRBD1. CDR3 length: 15 residues. Trimming removed 3 bases from V and 3 bases from J; junction bases left unmatched: 7. CDR1 is SGHAT, CDR2 FQNNGV, per germline. CDR3 protein: CASSFGTGQSYEQYF. The CDR3 region has the DNA TGTGCCAGCAGCTTCGGGACAGGCCAGAGCTACGAGCAGTACTTC.

The rearrangement links TRBV28 to TRBJ2-7; TRBD2 aligns across 7 bases. The germline V gene has CDR1 MDHEN and CDR2 SYDVKM. The V and J ends lost 6 bases and 4 bases, in that order; junction bases with no gene match: 6. This CDR3 has 13 residues. The chain's CDR3 is CASSREVVYEQYF. The CDR3, as DNA: TGTGCCAGCAGCCGGGAGGTTGTATACGAGCAGTACTTC.